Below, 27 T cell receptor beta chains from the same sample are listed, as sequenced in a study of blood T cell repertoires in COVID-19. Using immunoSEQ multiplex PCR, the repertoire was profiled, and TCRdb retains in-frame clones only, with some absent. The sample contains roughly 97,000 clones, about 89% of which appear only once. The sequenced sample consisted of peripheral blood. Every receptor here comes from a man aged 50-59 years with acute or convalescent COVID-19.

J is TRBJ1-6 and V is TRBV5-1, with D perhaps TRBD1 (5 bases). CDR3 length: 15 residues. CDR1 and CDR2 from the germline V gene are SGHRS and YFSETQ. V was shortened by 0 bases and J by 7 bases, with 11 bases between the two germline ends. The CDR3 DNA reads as TGCGCCAGCAGCTTGGATGGGGCCCCCAATTCACCCCTCCACTTT. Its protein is CASSLDGAPNSPLHF.

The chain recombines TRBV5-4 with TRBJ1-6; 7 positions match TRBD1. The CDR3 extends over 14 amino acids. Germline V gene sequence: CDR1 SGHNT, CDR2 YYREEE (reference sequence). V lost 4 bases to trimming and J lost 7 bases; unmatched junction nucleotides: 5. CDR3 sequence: CASSRGQDNSPLHF. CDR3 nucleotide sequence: TGTGCCAGCAGCCGCGGACAGGACAATTCACCCCTCCACTTT.

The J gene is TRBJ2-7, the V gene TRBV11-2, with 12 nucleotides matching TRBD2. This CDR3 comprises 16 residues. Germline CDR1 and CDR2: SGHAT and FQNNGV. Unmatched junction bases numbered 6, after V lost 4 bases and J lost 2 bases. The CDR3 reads CASSSASGRAPYEQYF. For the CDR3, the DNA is TGTGCCAGCAGCTCGGCTAGCGGGAGGGCCCCCTACGAGCAGTACTTC.

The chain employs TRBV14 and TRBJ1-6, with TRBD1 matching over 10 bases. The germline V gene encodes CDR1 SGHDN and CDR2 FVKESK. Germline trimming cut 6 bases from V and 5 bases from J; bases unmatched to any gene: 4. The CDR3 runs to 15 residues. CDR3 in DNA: TGTGCCAGCAGACAGGACAGGGGGAATAATTCACCCCTCCACTTT. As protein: CASRQDRGNNSPLHF.

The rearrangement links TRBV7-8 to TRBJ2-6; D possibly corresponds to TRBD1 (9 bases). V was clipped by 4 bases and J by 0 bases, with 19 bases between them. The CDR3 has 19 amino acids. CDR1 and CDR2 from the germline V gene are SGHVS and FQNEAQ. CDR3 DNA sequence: TGTGCCAGCAGCTCCCGGGCGGGGGGACAGGGCTCTGGGGCCAACGTCCTGACTTTC. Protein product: CASSSRAGGQGSGANVLTF.

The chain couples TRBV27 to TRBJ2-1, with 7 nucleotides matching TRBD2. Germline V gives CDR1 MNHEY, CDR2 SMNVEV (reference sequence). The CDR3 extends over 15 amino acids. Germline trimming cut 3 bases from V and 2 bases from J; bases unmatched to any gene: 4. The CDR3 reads CASSLGLAAYNEQFF. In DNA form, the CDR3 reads TGTGCCAGCAGTTTGGGCCTAGCGGCCTACAATGAGCAGTTCTTC.

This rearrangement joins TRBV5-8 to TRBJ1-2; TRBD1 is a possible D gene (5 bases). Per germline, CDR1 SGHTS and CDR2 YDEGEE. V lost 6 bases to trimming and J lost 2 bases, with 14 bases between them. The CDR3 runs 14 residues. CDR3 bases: TGTGCCAGCAACCCCTGGGGCGTCAACTATGGCTACACCTTC. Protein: CASNPWGVNYGYTF.

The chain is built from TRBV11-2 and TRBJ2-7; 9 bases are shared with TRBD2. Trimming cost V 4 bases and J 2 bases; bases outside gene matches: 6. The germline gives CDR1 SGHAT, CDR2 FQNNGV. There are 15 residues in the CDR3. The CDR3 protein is CASSSQAGGTYEQYF. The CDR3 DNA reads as TGTGCCAGCAGCTCCCAAGCGGGAGGTACCTACGAGCAGTACTTC.

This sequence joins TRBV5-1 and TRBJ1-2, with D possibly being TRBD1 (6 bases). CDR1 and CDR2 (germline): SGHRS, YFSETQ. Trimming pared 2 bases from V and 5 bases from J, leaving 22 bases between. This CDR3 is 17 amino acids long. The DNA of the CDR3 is TGCGCCAGCAGCTTCCCAGACACGGACAGTCAACGGTATGGCTACACCTTC. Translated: CASSFPDTDSQRYGYTF.

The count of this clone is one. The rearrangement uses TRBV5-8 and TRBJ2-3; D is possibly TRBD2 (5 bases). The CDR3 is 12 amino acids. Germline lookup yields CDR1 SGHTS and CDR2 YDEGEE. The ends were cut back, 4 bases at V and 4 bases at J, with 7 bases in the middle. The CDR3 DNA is TGTGCCAGCAGCGCACTAGCAGATACGCAGTATTTT. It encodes CASSALADTQYF. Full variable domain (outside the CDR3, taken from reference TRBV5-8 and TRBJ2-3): EAGVTQSPTHLIKTRGQQATLRCSPISGHTSVYWYQQALGLGLQFLLWYDEGEERNRGNFPPRFSGRQFPNYSSELNVNALELEDSALYLCASSALADTQYFGPGTRLTVL.

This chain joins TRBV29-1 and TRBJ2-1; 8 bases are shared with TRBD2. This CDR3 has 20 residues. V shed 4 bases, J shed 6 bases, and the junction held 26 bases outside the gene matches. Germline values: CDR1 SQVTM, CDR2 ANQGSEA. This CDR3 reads CSVALLPGRGRSGIANEQFF. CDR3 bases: TGCAGCGTTGCCCTTCTACCCGGACGCGGGAGGAGCGGGATTGCCAATGAGCAGTTCTTC.

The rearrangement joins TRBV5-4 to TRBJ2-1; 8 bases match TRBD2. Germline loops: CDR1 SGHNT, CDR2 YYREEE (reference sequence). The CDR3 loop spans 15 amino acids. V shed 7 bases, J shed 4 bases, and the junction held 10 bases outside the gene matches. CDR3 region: CASHYTGLEYNEQFF. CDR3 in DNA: TGTGCCAGCCACTATACGGGACTAGAGTACAATGAGCAGTTCTTC. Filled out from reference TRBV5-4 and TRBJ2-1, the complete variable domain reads ETGVTQSPTHLIKTRGQQVTLRCSSQSGHNTVSWYQQALGQGPQFIFQYYREEENGRGNFPPRFSGLQFPNYSSELNVNALELDDSALYLCASHYTGLEYNEQFFGPGTRLTVL.

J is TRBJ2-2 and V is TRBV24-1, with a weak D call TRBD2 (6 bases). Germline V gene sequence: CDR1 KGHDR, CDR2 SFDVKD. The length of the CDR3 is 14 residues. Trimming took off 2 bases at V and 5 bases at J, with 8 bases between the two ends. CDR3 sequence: CATSDSRGTGELFF. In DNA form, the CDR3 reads TGTGCCACCAGTGATTCTCGGGGGACCGGGGAGCTGTTTTTT.

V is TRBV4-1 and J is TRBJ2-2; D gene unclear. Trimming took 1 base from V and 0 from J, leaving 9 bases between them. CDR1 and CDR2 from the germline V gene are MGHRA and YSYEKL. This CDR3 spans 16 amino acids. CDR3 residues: CASSQAARTNTGELFF. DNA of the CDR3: TGCGCCAGCAGCCAAGCGGCCAGGACGAACACCGGGGAGCTGTTTTTT.

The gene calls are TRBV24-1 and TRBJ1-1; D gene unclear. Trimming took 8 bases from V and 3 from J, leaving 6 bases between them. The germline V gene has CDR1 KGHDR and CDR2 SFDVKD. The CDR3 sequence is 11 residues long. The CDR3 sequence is CATTRDTEAFF. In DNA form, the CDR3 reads TGTGCCACCACACGGGACACTGAAGCTTTCTTT.

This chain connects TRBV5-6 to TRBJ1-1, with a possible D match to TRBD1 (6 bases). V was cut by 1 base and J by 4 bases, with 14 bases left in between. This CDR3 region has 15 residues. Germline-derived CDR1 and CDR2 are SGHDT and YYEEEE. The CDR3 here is CASSLWGRETTEAFF. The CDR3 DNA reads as TGTGCCAGCAGCTTGTGGGGGCGAGAAACCACTGAAGCTTTCTTT.

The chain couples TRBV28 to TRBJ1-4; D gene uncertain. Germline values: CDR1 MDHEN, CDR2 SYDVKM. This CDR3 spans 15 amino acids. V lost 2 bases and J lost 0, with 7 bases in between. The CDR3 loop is CASSLGGATNEKLFF. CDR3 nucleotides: TGTGCCAGCAGTTTAGGCGGGGCAACTAATGAAAAACTGTTTTTT.

CDR3 nucleotides: TGTGCCAGCAGCGGACAATCCGGAAACACCATATATTTT. This encodes CASSGQSGNTIYF. This chain uses TRBV11-3 with TRBJ1-3; maybe TRBD1 (5 bases). The CDR3 has 13 amino acids. In germline, CDR1 is SGHNT, CDR2 YENEEA. Trimming removed 5 bases at V and 4 bases at J, with 9 bases between.

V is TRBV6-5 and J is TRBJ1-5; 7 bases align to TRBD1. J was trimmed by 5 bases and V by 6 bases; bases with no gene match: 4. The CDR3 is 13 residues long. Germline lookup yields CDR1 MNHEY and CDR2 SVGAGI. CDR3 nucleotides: TGTGCCAGCAGCGACAGGGTTTATCAGCCCCAGCATTTT. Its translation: CASSDRVYQPQHF.

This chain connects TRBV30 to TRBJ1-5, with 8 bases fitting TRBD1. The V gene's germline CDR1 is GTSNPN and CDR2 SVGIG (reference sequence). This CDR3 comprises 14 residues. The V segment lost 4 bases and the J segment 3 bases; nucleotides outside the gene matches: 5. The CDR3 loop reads CAWKGQAINQPQHF. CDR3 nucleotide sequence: TGTGCCTGGAAGGGACAGGCTATCAATCAGCCCCAGCATTTT.

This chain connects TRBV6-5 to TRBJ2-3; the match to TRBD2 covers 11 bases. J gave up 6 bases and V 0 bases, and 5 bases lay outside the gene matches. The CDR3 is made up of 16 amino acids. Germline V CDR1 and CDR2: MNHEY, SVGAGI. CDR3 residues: CASSYSTASGRDTQYF. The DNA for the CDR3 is TGTGCCAGCAGTTACTCGACGGCTAGCGGGAGGGATACGCAGTATTTT.

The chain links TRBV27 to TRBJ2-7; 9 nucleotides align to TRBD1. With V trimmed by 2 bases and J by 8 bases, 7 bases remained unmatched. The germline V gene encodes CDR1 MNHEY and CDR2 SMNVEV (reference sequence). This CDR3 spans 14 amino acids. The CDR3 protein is CASSLTAGTGQQYF. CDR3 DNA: TGTGCCAGCAGTTTAACCGCCGGGACAGGGCAGCAGTACTTC.

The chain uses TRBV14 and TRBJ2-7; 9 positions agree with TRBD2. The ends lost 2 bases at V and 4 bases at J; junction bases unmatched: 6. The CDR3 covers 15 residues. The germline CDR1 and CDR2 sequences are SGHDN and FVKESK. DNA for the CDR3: TGTGCCAGCAGCCAATCTCTTAGCGGGAGTTACGAGCAGTACTTC. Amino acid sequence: CASSQSLSGSYEQYF.

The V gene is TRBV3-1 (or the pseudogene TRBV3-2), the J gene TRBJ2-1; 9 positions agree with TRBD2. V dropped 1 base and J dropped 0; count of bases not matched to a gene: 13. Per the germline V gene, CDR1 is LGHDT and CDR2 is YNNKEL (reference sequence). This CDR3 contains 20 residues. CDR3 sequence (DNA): TGTGCCAGCAGCCAAGTTGGACTAGCGTCCGATTTTAGCTCCTACAATGAGCAGTTCTTC. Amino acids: CASSQVGLASDFSSYNEQFF.

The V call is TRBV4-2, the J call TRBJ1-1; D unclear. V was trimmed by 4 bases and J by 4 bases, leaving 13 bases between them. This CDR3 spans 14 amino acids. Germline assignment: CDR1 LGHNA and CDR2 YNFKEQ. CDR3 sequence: CASSLYGGFTEAFF. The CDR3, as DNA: TGTGCCAGCAGCCTCTACGGAGGGTTCACTGAAGCTTTCTTT.

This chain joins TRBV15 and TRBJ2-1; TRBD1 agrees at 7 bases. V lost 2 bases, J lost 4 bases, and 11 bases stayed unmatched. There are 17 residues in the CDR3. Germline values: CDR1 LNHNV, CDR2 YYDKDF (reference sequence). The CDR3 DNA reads TGTGCCACCAGCAGAACCCCAAGGACAGGCCCATACAATGAGCAGTTCTTC. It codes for CATSRTPRTGPYNEQFF.

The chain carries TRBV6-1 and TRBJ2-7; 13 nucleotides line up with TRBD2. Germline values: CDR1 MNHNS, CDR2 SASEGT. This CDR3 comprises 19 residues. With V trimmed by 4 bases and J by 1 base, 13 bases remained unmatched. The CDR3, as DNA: TGTGCCAGCAGTGGCGACAGGACTAGCGGGAGAGAACGGTCCTACGAGCAGTACTTC. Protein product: CASSGDRTSGRERSYEQYF.